These 21 T cell receptor beta chains originate from one sample sequenced in a study of cytomegalovirus exposure and HLA in healthy donors. This PCR relied on a set of 60 Vbeta primers and 13 Jbeta primers. The table came from immunoSEQ multiplex PCR; TCRdb's copy has only in-frame clones and leaves some out. Recorded for this sample: 75,000 to 95,000 clones. The sequenced material came from PBMCs. The receptors here all came from a man younger than 40 in good health and CMV-seronegative.

This chain links TRBV18 with TRBJ2-2, with TRBD1 as a possible D gene (6 bases). V lost 3 bases, J lost 0 bases, and 11 bases lay in between. This CDR3 comprises 16 residues. Germline CDR1 KGHSH, CDR2 LQKENI. The CDR3 is CASSPQGIANTGELFF. The CDR3, as DNA: TGTGCCAGCTCACCCCAGGGGATCGCGAACACCGGGGAGCTGTTTTTT.

This sequence joins TRBV15 and TRBJ2-7; no definite D call. The CDR3 length is 14 residues. CDR1 and CDR2 (germline): LNHNV, YYDKDF (reference sequence). V was shortened by 8 bases and J by 12 bases, with 26 bases between the two germline ends. The CDR3 here is CATAIDISSPSRYF. As DNA, the CDR3 is TGTGCCACCGCGATAGACATCTCATCCCCTTCGCGGTACTTC.

The V gene is TRBV21-1, the J gene TRBJ2-2; TRBD1, the table's D call, lacks a check against the DNA. TRBV21-1 is assigned pseudogene status. The length of the CDR3 is 18 residues. CDR3 sequence: CASSKGSRGRRNTGELFF. In DNA, the CDR3 is TGTGCCAGCAGCAAAGGATCCAGGGGGCGTCGGAACACCGGGGAGCTGTTTTTT.

This rearrangement joins TRBV4-3 to TRBJ2-7, with D tentatively TRBD1 (7 bases). Per germline, CDR1 LGHNA and CDR2 YSLEER. This CDR3 comprises 16 residues. Deletions cut 2 bases from V and 3 bases from J, with 17 bases between. The DNA for the CDR3 is TGCGCCAGCAGCCAATATTGGACAGGAGGGGTCTACGAGCAGTACTTC. Its translation: CASSQYWTGGVYEQYF.

This chain connects TRBV7-6 to TRBJ2-7, with 9 positions matching TRBD2. This CDR3 is built from 15 residues. V lost 5 bases, J lost 0 bases, and 5 bases stayed unmatched. Germline loops: CDR1 SGHVS, CDR2 FNYEAQ. The CDR3 region is CASSLSGSHSYEQYF. The CDR3 DNA sequence: TGTGCCAGCAGCCTTAGCGGGAGTCACTCCTACGAGCAGTACTTC.

The V and J genes are TRBV18 and TRBJ2-7, with D possibly being TRBD2 (6 bases). The CDR3 is made up of 14 amino acids. Between the trimmed V and J ends, which lost 6 bases and 4 bases, there was a span of 16 bases. Germline CDR1 and CDR2: KGHSH and LQKENI. For the CDR3, the DNA is TGTGCCAGCTCCCCAGGGACGGGGAGGTACGAGCAGTACTTC. It specifies CASSPGTGRYEQYF.

The chain has TRBV4-2 and TRBJ2-3; 7 bases are shared with TRBD2. Germline CDR1 reads LGHNA; CDR2 reads YNFKEQ. This CDR3 is built from 13 residues. J gave up 4 bases and V 7 bases, and 5 bases lay outside the gene matches. The CDR3: CASMMGRADTQYF. Here the CDR3 DNA reads TGTGCCAGCATGATGGGGAGGGCAGATACGCAGTATTTT.

V usage is TRBV5-1 and J usage is TRBJ1-4, with TRBD1 matching 7 bases. Germline assignment: CDR1 SGHRS and CDR2 YFSETQ. J gave up 5 bases and V 4 bases, and 8 bases lay outside the gene matches. The CDR3 is 15 residues long. The CDR3, as DNA: TGCGCCAGCAGCCTCTATATGGGACAGAATGAAAAACTGTTTTTT. As protein: CASSLYMGQNEKLFF.

This rearrangement joins TRBV6-1 to TRBJ1-6; 7 nucleotides line up with TRBD1. The CDR3 extends over 15 amino acids. Unmatched junction bases numbered 6, after V lost 7 bases and J lost 3 bases. Germline assignment: CDR1 MNHNS and CDR2 SASEGT. As DNA, the CDR3 is TGTGCCAGCATCCGGGACAGCGGCTATAATTCACCCCTCCACTTT. Its protein product is CASIRDSGYNSPLHF.

The J gene is TRBJ2-3, the V gene TRBV27, with 10 nucleotides matching TRBD2. Looked up from germline, CDR1 is MNHEY and CDR2 is SMNVEV (reference sequence). The CDR3 has 17 amino acids. V was pared by 1 base and J by 1 base, with 5 bases of the junction left unmatched. The CDR3 is CASSLLVTSGGTDTQYF. The CDR3 DNA is TGTGCCAGCAGTTTATTAGTAACTAGCGGGGGCACAGATACGCAGTATTTT.

The chain joins TRBV9 to TRBJ1-2; weak D call: TRBD1 (5 bases). Germline CDR1 reads SGDLS; CDR2 reads YYNGEE. The V gene lost 4 bases and the J gene lost 4 bases, with 17 bases spanning the gap. This CDR3 region has 15 residues. Here the CDR3 reads CASSPRAGPAYGYTF. DNA for the CDR3: TGTGCCAGCAGCCCCCGCGCGGGGCCGGCCTATGGCTACACCTTC.

The chain links TRBV9 to TRBJ1-2, with 8 bases lining up with TRBD1. This CDR3 region has 14 residues. Germline CDR1 and CDR2: SGDLS and YYNGEE. Trimming at V came to 3 bases and at J to 4 bases, leaving 5 bases not matched to a gene. CDR3 loop: CASSGRTGPYGYTF. The CDR3 nucleotides are TGTGCCAGCAGCGGCCGGACAGGGCCCTATGGCTACACCTTC.

The rearrangement links TRBV5-1 to TRBJ2-4, with 9 bases fitting TRBD2. Germline V gene data show CDR1 as SGHRS and CDR2 as YFSETQ. With V trimmed by 1 base and J by 5 bases, 1 base remained unmatched. The CDR3 is 14 amino acids. CDR3 loop: CASSLIAGENIQYF. CDR3 bases: TGCGCCAGCAGCTTGATAGCGGGGGAAAACATTCAGTACTTC. The variable domain in full, with the rest retrieved from reference TRBV5-1 and TRBJ2-4, is KAGVTQTPRYLIKTRGQQVTLSCSPISGHRSVSWYQQTPGQGLQFLFEYFSETQRNKGNFPGRFSGRQFSNSRSEMNVSTLELGDSALYLCASSLIAGENIQYFGAGTRLSVL.

V is TRBV4-3 and J is TRBJ2-2; 7 nucleotides align to TRBD2. Germline lookup yields CDR1 LGHNA and CDR2 YSLEER. The CDR3 consists of 18 residues. The ends lost 2 bases at V and 3 bases at J; junction bases unmatched: 12. The CDR3 protein is CASSQRAAGVTHTGELFF. In nucleotides, the CDR3 is TGCGCCAGCAGCCAACGGGCGGCGGGAGTTACACACACCGGGGAGCTGTTTTTT.

The chain links TRBV7-3 to TRBJ2-7, with 7 bases that match TRBD1. Trimming removed 3 bases from V and 6 bases from J; junction bases left unmatched: 5. CDR1 is SGHTA, CDR2 FQGTGA, per germline. CDR3 length equals 13 residues. Here the CDR3 reads CASSFGDSLEQYF. CDR3 bases: TGTGCCAGCAGCTTCGGGGACAGTCTCGAGCAGTACTTC.

The chain uses TRBV21-1 and TRBJ1-4; TRBD1 reflects the table's D call only, with no check against the DNA. TRBV21-1 is a pseudogene locus. This CDR3 is built from 14 residues. The CDR3 nucleotides are TGTGCCAGCAGCACTGGGCCCCAAGATGAAAAACTGTTTTTT. Its protein is CASSTGPQDEKLFF.

The chain combines TRBV9 with TRBJ1-4; unclear D gene. There are 12 residues in the CDR3. Germline values: CDR1 SGDLS, CDR2 YYNGEE. Trimming cost V 3 bases and J 8 bases, with 8 bases left between them. This CDR3 is CASSAGREKLFF. The CDR3 DNA reads TGTGCCAGCAGCGCCGGGAGAGAAAAACTGTTTTTT.

The V call is TRBV5-1, the J call TRBJ2-7; D gene unclear. Per the germline V gene, CDR1 is SGHRS and CDR2 is YFSETQ. This CDR3 contains 15 residues. V lost 0 bases and J lost 0, with 10 bases in between. Here the CDR3 DNA reads TGCGCCAGCAGCTTGGCTTCACCGAGCTCCTACGAGCAGTACTTC. It yields the protein CASSLASPSSYEQYF. The full variable domain, rest sourced from reference TRBV5-1 and TRBJ2-7, is KAGVTQTPRYLIKTRGQQVTLSCSPISGHRSVSWYQQTPGQGLQFLFEYFSETQRNKGNFPGRFSGRQFSNSRSEMNVSTLELGDSALYLCASSLASPSSYEQYFGPGTRLTVT.

The chain joins TRBV7-2 to TRBJ2-1; TRBD1 might be the D (6 bases). The CDR3 contains 13 residues. V lost 7 bases and J 8 bases, leaving 15 bases between the germline ends. The V gene's germline CDR1 is SGHTA and CDR2 FQGNSA. CDR3 sequence: CASTIGQWDEQFF. In DNA form, the CDR3 reads TGTGCCAGCACCATAGGACAGTGGGATGAGCAGTTCTTC.

J is TRBJ2-1 and V is TRBV5-4; a weak D match, TRBD2 (7 bases). Trimming removed 4 bases from V and 9 bases from J, with 26 bases in between. The CDR3 spans 17 residues. Germline V gene sequence: CDR1 SGHNT, CDR2 YYREEE (reference sequence). CDR3 nucleotides: TGTGCCAGCAGCATACCCGGGACTACCAGAGGGGGTGGTGAGCAGTTCTTC. Its protein product is CASSIPGTTRGGGEQFF. Full variable domain (outside the CDR3, taken from reference TRBV5-4 and TRBJ2-1): ETGVTQSPTHLIKTRGQQVTLRCSSQSGHNTVSWYQQALGQGPQFIFQYYREEENGRGNFPPRFSGLQFPNYSSELNVNALELDDSALYLCASSIPGTTRGGGEQFFGPGTRLTVL.

This chain uses TRBV7-9 with TRBJ1-5; TRBD1 matches 9 bases. Looked up from germline, CDR1 is SEHNR and CDR2 is FQNEAQ (reference sequence). V gave up 5 bases and J gave up 5 bases; unmatched junction bases: 10. The CDR3 has 16 amino acids. CDR3 sequence reads: CASSQSGTGYDQPQHF. The DNA of the CDR3 is TGTGCCAGCAGCCAATCCGGGACAGGGTATGATCAGCCCCAGCATTTT.